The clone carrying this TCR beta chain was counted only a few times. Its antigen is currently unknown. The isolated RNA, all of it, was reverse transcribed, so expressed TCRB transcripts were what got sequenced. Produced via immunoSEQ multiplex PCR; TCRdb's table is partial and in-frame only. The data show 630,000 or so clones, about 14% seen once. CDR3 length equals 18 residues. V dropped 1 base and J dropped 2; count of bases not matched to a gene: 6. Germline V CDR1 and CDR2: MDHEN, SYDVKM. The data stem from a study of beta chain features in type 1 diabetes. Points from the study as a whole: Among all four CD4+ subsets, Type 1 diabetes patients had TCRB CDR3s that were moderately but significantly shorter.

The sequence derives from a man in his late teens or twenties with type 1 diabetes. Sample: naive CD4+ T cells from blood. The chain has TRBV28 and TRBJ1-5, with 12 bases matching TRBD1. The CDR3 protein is CASSLSRDRGRGNQPQHF. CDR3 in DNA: TGTGCCAGCAGTTTATCTCGGGACAGGGGGCGAGGCAATCAGCCCCAGCATTTT.